The clone carrying this TCR beta chain has at least ten counts. The source of the sample is a study of tumor-infiltrating lymphocytes in oesophageal squamous cell carcinoma. The CDR3 is 12 amino acids. The V end lost 1 base, the J end lost 7 bases, and 5 bases lay between the germline ends. Germline V CDR1 and CDR2: MNHNS, SASEGT. Each CDR3 protein gets one entry after TCRdb re-called the PCR reads with MiXCR. The table lists 3,000 to 4,000 distinct CDR3 sequences, around 15% of them singletons. The chain carries TRBV6-1 and TRBJ1-5; no reliable D call. The TCR comes from a male donor with esophageal squamous cell carcinoma. Sequenced: esophageal tumor tissue. The CDR3 sequence: CASSEGPQPQHF. As DNA, the CDR3 is TGTGCCAGCAGTGAAGGACCGCAGCCCCAGCATTTT.